This T cell receptor beta chain comes out of a study of blood T cell repertoires in COVID-19. This CDR3 has 16 amino acids. Trimming removed 6 bases from V and 1 base from J; junction bases left unmatched: 9. CDR1 is MGHRA, CDR2 YSYEKL, per germline. Study processing details: Using reference gene primer amplification, nucleated cell counts were estimated. Measured with immunoSEQ multiplex PCR; TCRdb has only the in-frame clones, and not every one. V, J and clone size reflect that table, while D and trimming were determined from the DNA. This sample has tens of thousands of clones, with around 90% found just once.

Sequenced input: peripheral blood. This TCR was recovered from a human donor with active COVID-19. The donor label of this sample is uncertain. This chain joins TRBV4-1 and TRBJ1-3; 7 positions match TRBD1. This chain's CDR3 is CASSLSQGGSGNTIYF. The CDR3 DNA is TGCGCCAGCAGTCTATCGCAGGGGGGATCTGGAAACACCATATATTTT.